The source of this T cell receptor beta chain is a study of blood T cells in healthy people across ages (dated by TCRdb to the mid-2010s). Broadly, across the study: In model experiments, template switching captured roughly one uniquely barcoded TCR beta cDNA molecule for every two T cells. To avoid experimental bias, donors of different ages were distributed randomly across sequencing lanes. For two donors (one aged 18 to 29 and one aged 80 or older), the study analyzed two additional independent replicas of 1 million unique cDNA reads from the same blood draw. Four age groups were formed from the donors: young (average roughly 15 years), middle-aged (more than 35), aged (62) and long-lived (less than 85). To track age-related changes in TCR beta repertoire diversity, the study relied on deep sequencing normalized with unique cDNA molecular identifiers.

On the study overall, not on this receptor specifically: Since profiling was done on bulk unsorted PBMCs, naive and antigen-experienced compartments could not be conclusively compared. Observed TCR beta diversity per million T cells fell roughly linearly with age, and a significant reduction was already apparent by age approximately 40. Total diversity estimates from one million sequenced T cells were considered lower bounds and underestimates. The CMV infection status of donors was not known, potentially confounding age-related changes in expanded clonotypes. There was a strong correlation between observed TCR beta diversity and the percentage of naive T cells measured by flow cytometry. Compared with the aged group, more naive CD4+ T cells, fewer expanded clones and increased TCR diversity were shown by the long-lived group, suggesting age selection.

This clonotype was counted a few times. Which antigen it targets is not known. No quality values exist for individual bases; no much larger clone is one base distant. The roughly 42 donors, aged 6 to 90 years, were systemically healthy Caucasian individuals from Russia. Each donor gave about 9.7 milliliters of peripheral blood, drawn into EDTA-treated Vacutainer tubes. PBMCs were isolated by Ficoll-Paque density-gradient centrifugation, with at least 7 million obtained per sample. Trizol reagent was used to extract total RNA from PBMCs, with at least 5 micrograms per sample. For every donor, an aliquot of PBMCs went through flow cytometry to measure the percentages of naive CD45RAhigh/CD27high T cells. Library construction relied on 5' RACE. Sequencing relied on an Illumina HiSeq 2500. A second PCR of about 7 to 12 cycles was performed with a sample-barcoded 5' primer and a J-beta primer mix. A template-switch 5' adaptor carrying 12 random nucleotides introduced a unique molecular identifier onto each TCR beta cDNA molecule. Each sample yielded at least 2.5 million CDR3-containing paired-end reads. All of the RNA was converted into first-strand cDNA using the Mint cDNA synthesis kit, with a TRBC-specific oligonucleotide serving as the primer. All cDNA was treated with uracil-DNA glycosylase and then went through a first 18-cycle PCR with the universal primers M1SS and BC2_uni_R. Concerning the study's data processing: Normalization of each sample was performed by random selection of 1 million high-quality reads, each carrying a distinct molecular identifier. Reads with shared molecular identifiers were discarded instead of being binned into consensus sequences. CDR3 identification, clonotype clustering and error correction used MiTCR with a Q25 quality threshold and the strictest error-elimination algorithm. Lower-bound total TCR beta diversity was estimated with a nonparametric unseen species model using Euler transformation. TCRdb trimmed public reads at Q25 via fastp, called clones via MiXCR and kept in-frame beta chains. CDR3 protein sequences are deduplicated, and each keeps its most common genes and DNA. The V and J calls come from TCRdb's annotation, not from the publication. The sample contains roughly 1.7 million distinct CDR3 sequences, 30% to 35% of them found a single time. In total, the top ten clones hold 11% of the sample.

From the cysteine through the phenylalanine, the CDR3 covers 15 amino acids. The retained sequence is limited to the CDR3, 45 bases, with the frame set at the first base. Trimming at the junction amounts to 4 bases on V and 4 bases on J, and the germline ends lie 16 bases apart. The CDR1 and CDR2 encoded by the germline V gene (reference sequence) are SEHNR and FQNEAQ. Sequenced input: blood. The V gene is TRBV7-9 and the J gene is TRBJ1-2; confidence is insufficient to name the D gene. This TCR was sampled from a woman younger than 45 in good health. The sequence in DNA is TGTGCCAGCAGCTCAACCCTAGGAGGGAGCTATGGCTACACCTTC. Translated, it reads CASSSTLGGSYGYTF.